The 9 T cell receptor beta chains below were found in one sample sequenced in a study of cytomegalovirus exposure and HLA in healthy donors (dated by TCRdb to 2016 to 2017). Library creation used the immunoSEQ multiplex PCR assay. A mixture of 60 forward primers for TCR Vbeta segments and 13 reverse primers for TCR Jbeta segments was used in the multiplex PCR. The clones in this table, taken by TCRdb from immuneACCESS, are in-frame only. Not every clone is retained; where verified, under half of the shortfall comes from an unresolved V gene, and the cause of the rest is unknown. The sample has some 46,000 clones on record. Roughly 8% of the sample goes to the ten largest clones. Source material: PBMCs. These receptors were collected from a male donor in good health and CMV-seronegative.

V is TRBV7-2 and J is TRBJ2-3, with D tentatively TRBD1 (6 bases). In germline, CDR1 is SGHTA, CDR2 FQGNSA. CDR3 length equals 13 residues. The ends were cut back, 10 bases at V and 2 bases at J, with 13 bases in the middle. CDR3 sequence: CAILDSFTDTQYF. The CDR3 nucleotides read TGTGCCATCTTGGACAGTTTCACAGATACGCAGTATTTT.

The chain employs TRBV2 and TRBJ1-6, with D possibly matching TRBD1 (5 bases). The CDR3 sequence is 15 residues long. The ends were cut back, 5 bases at V and 6 bases at J, with 14 bases in the middle. Germline values: CDR1 SNHLY, CDR2 FYNNEI. Here the CDR3 reads CASSLTTAINSPLHF. The CDR3, as DNA: TGTGCCAGCAGTCTTACGACAGCTATTAATTCACCCCTCCACTTT.

Remarks on this clone: The germline gene is not matched at one end of the junction; a read error may be the cause. The chain joins TRBV5-1 to TRBJ2-1, with unresolved D. The CDR3 is 18 residues long. The germline gives CDR1 SGHRS, CDR2 YFSETQ. Written as DNA, the CDR3 is TGCGCCAGCAGCTTGGCCCGGAGCATATCGAGCTCCGACAATGAGCAGTTCTTC. It encodes CASSLARSISSSDNEQFF.

The chain couples TRBV5-1 to TRBJ1-4; TRBD1 aligns across 9 bases. With 4 bases clipped from V and 3 bases from J, the junction kept 7 bases outside the gene matches. CDR3 length: 16 amino acids. CDR1 is SGHRS and CDR2 is YFSETQ in the germline V gene. This CDR3 reads CASSPHRGPSNEKLFF. The CDR3 bases are TGCGCCAGCAGCCCTCACAGGGGGCCGTCTAATGAAAAACTGTTTTTT.

The DNA of the CDR3 is TGTGCCAGCAGTGAAGTCCGAGGCGGCAATCAGCCCCAGCATTTT. Its protein product is CASSEVRGGNQPQHF. The chain joins TRBV2 to TRBJ1-5; no clear D gene. Trimming cost V 1 base and J 2 bases, with 9 bases left between them. This CDR3 is built from 15 residues. Germline CDR1 is SNHLY and CDR2 is FYNNEI.

This sequence joins TRBV5-1 and TRBJ2-7; no definite D call. The CDR3 runs to 13 residues. Trimming took 3 bases from V and 4 from J, leaving 11 bases between them. Germline lookup yields CDR1 SGHRS and CDR2 YFSETQ. CDR3 coding DNA: TGCGCCAGCAGCTACCAGGATAATTACGAGCAGTACTTC. Protein: CASSYQDNYEQYF.

The chain uses TRBV6-5 and TRBJ1-2, with TRBD1 identical over 9 bases. Germline CDR1 is MNHEY and CDR2 is SVGAGI. The CDR3 length is 14 residues. The junction had 7 bases not matched to a gene; V was cut back by 6 bases and J by 5 bases. The CDR3, as DNA: TGTGCCAGCAGGGACCGGGACAGGGTATATGGCTACACCTTC. Protein sequence: CASRDRDRVYGYTF.

The J gene is TRBJ2-7, the V gene TRBV5-4, with 8 bases lining up with TRBD1. The germline V gene has CDR1 SGHNT and CDR2 YYREEE (reference sequence). The CDR3 length is 14 residues. Trimming removed 3 bases from V and 5 bases from J; junction bases left unmatched: 7. In DNA, the CDR3 is TGTGCCAGCAGCTCGGACAGGGAGGTCAACGAGCAGTACTTC. Amino acids: CASSSDREVNEQYF.

The V call is TRBV4-1, the J call TRBJ1-6; 8 bases match TRBD1. The CDR3 has 14 residues. Germline CDR1 is MGHRA and CDR2 is YSYEKL. The J segment lost 8 bases and the V segment lost 4 bases, leaving 4 bases of the junction unmatched. Here the CDR3 DNA reads TGCGCCAGCAGCCTAGGACAGGGTGATTCACCCCTCCACTTT. Amino acid sequence: CASSLGQGDSPLHF.